This T cell receptor beta chain came from a study of T cell responses to AZD1222 COVID-19 vaccine (dated by TCRdb to about 2021). In the study overall: TCR sequencing was performed for roughly 250 trial participants, of whom about 210 were given two doses of AZD1222 and around 25 were given two doses of MenACWY control vaccine. Trial participants were enrolled by age into 18-55, 56-69 and 70-plus year subgroups, with around 140, 26 and 57 TCR-sequenced participants respectively.

This clone was observed a handful of times. The specificity of this receptor is unknown. The input lacks base qualities; no much larger clone sits a single base away. Overall study outcomes, separate from this receptor: In the small 56-69-year group, the increase in depth fell short of significance, most likely because of low power. Reportedly, almost half of the unique spike-specific TCRs recognized epitopes lying outside the regions that are mutated in the B.1.351 and B.1.1.7 variants. Participants were mostly white British, with more females than males. The authors suggested clonal diversity may have been underestimated. Because no samples from the day 14 peak response were available, repertoires could be characterized only after the peak T cell response. A significant rise in spike-specific TCR breadth and depth was observed after two AZD1222 doses relative to day 0 and relative to MenACWY recipients. Conclusions about previously exposed vaccinees are limited because only 5 or 6 AZD1222 recipients were SARS-CoV-2 seropositive at baseline. The whole spike protein was spanned by vaccine-associated CD4 TCRs, and dominant responses were seen in regions 160-218 and 743-854.

The CDR1 and CDR2 encoded by the germline V gene (reference sequence) are LNHDA and SQIVND. Measured from the cysteine to the phenylalanine, the CDR3 is 15 residues long. Only CDR3 DNA remains: 45 bases, in frame from the first base. V and J are truncated by 3 bases and 2 bases respectively, leaving an intervening sequence of 11 bases. The CDR3 regions of human TCRbeta chains were analyzed by immunosequencing. The authors' analysis ran thus. Repertoire TCRs were matched against a reference library of SARS-CoV-2-specific TCRs generated with the MIRA antigen-specificity platform. Breadth was defined as the fraction of unique TCRs that were SARS-CoV-2-associated. Depth was defined as the fraction of total T cells that were SARS-CoV-2-associated. Using the MIRA data, each spike-specific TCR was mapped to the spike region that the TCR reacts to and placed in a CD4 or CD8 class. Log10-transformed breadth and depth values were compared by one-way ANOVA with Sidak's multiple comparisons tests. TCRdb mirrors the immuneACCESS table, restricted to in-frame sequences. Some clones are absent from its copies; in checked studies, under half trace to an unresolved V gene, and the reason for the others is unknown. From that table come the V and J calls and clone size; the DNA was used to work out D and trimming. A total of 120,000 or so clones appear in this sample, about 90% of them only once. The ten largest account for approximately 19% of the sample.

The sample's time point label, decoded: baseline before first vaccination. The intended sense of this specimen's treatment or condition label: meningococcal conjugate vaccine given as trial control. Vaccinee samples came from UK trials COV001 and COV002, including a single-blind randomized controlled phase 2/3 trial of AZD1222 (ChAdOx1 nCoV-19) in healthy adults. Trial participant PBMC samples were collected at day 0 and day 28 after the second dose for TCRbeta chain sequencing. Here the chain combines TRBV19 and TRBJ1-5, with the D gene not clear enough to name. The sequencing here drew on peripheral blood, taken on day 0 of MenACWY control vaccination. The TCR comes from an adult in good health. The encoded CDR3 is CASSIGSRRNQPQHF. Read as DNA, the sequence is TGTGCCAGTAGTATCGGCTCCAGGCGCAATCAGCCCCAGCATTTT.